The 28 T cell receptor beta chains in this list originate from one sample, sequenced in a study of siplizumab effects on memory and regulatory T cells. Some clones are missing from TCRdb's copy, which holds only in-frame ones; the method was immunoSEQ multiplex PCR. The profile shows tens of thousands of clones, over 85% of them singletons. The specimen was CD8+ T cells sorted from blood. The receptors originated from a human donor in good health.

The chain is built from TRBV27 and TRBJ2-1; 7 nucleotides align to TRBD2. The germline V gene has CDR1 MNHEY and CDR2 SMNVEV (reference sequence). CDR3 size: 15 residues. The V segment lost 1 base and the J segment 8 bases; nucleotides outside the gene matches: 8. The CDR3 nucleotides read TGTGCCAGCAGTTTATACGCGGGAGCTGTCGATGAGCAGTTCTTC. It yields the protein CASSLYAGAVDEQFF.

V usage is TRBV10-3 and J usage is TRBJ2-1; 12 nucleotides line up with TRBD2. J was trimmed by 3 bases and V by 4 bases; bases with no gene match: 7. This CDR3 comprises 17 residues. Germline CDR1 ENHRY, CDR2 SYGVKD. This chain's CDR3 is CAISGPTSGGHYNEQFF. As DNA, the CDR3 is TGTGCCATCAGTGGGCCTACTAGCGGGGGGCACTACAATGAGCAGTTCTTC.

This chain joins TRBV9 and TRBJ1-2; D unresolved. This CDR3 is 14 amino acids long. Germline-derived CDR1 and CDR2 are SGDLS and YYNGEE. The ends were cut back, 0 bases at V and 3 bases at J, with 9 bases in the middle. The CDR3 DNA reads TGTGCCAGCAGCGTAGGTGGAGGGCACTATGGCTACACCTTC. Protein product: CASSVGGGHYGYTF.

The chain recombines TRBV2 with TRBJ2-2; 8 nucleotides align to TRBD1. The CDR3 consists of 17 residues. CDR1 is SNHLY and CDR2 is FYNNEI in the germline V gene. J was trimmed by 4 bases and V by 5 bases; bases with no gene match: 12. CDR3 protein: CASSNDRGSRRTGELFF. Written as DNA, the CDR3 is TGTGCCAGCAGTAATGACAGGGGAAGCCGGCGCACCGGGGAGCTGTTTTTT.

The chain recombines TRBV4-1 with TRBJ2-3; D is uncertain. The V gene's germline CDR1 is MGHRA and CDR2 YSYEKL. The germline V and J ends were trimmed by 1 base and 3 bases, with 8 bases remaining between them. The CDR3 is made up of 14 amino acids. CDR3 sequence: CASSQVKRTDTQYF. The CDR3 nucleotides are TGCGCCAGCAGCCAAGTAAAGAGGACAGATACGCAGTATTTT.

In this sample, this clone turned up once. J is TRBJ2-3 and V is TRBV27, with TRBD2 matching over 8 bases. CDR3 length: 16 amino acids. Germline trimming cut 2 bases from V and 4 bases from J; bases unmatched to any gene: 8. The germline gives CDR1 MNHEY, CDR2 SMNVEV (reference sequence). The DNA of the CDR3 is TGTGCCAGCAGTTTAACGTCCGGGAGGGGTGCAGATACGCAGTATTTT. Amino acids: CASSLTSGRGADTQYF.

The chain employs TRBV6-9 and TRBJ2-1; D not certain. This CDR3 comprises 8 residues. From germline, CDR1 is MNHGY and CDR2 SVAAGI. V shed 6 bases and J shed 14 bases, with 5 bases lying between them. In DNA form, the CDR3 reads TGTGCCAGCAGCCCCGAGTTCTTC. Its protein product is CASSPEFF.

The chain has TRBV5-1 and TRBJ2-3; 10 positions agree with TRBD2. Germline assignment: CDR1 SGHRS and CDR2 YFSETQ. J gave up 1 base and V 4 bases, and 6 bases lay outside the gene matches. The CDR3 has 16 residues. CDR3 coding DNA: TGCGCCAGCAGCGCAGGGACTAGCGCCCGCACAGATACGCAGTATTTT. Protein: CASSAGTSARTDTQYF. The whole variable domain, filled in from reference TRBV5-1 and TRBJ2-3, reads KAGVTQTPRYLIKTRGQQVTLSCSPISGHRSVSWYQQTPGQGLQFLFEYFSETQRNKGNFPGRFSGRQFSNSRSEMNVSTLELGDSALYLCASSAGTSARTDTQYFGPGTRLTVL.

This chain's CDR3 is CASSPFYTSPTPNEQFF. As DNA, the CDR3 is TGCGCCAGCAGCCCCTTCTACACTAGCCCAACCCCCAATGAGCAGTTCTTC. V is TRBV4-3 and J is TRBJ2-1; TRBD2 might be the D (6 bases). The V gene's germline CDR1 is LGHNA and CDR2 YSLEER. Trimming removed 4 bases from V and 6 bases from J, with 22 bases in between. The CDR3 has 17 residues.

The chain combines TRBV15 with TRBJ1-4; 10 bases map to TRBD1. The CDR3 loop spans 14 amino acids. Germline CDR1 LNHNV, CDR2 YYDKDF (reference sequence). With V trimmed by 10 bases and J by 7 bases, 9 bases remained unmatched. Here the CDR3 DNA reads TGTGCCATTGGACAGGGGGAGGTTCCTGAAAAACTGTTTTTT. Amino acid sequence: CAIGQGEVPEKLFF.

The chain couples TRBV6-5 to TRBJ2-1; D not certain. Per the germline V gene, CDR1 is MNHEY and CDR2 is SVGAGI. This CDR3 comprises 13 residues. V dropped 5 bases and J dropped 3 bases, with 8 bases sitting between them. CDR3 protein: CASSPTFYNEQFF. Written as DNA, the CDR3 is TGTGCCAGCAGTCCTACATTCTACAATGAGCAGTTCTTC.

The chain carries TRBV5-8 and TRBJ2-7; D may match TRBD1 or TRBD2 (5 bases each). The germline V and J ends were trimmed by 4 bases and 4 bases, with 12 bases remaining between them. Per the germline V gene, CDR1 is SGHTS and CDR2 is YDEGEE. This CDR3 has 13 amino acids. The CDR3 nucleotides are TGTGCCAGCAGCCATGAAGGGGAGTACGAGCAGTACTTC. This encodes CASSHEGEYEQYF.

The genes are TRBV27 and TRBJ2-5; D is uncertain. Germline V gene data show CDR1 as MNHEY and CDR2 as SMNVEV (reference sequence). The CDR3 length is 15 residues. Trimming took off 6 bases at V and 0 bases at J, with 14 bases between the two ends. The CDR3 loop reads CASRLRFSNQETQYF. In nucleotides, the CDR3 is TGTGCCAGCAGACTTAGATTTTCGAACCAAGAGACCCAGTACTTC.

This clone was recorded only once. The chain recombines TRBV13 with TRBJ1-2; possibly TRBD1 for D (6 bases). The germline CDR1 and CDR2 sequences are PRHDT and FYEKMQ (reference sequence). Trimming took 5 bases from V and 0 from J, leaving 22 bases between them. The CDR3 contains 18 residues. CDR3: CASSPEGVGGRTNYGYTF. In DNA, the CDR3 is TGTGCCAGCAGCCCGGAAGGGGTGGGGGGCCGAACTAACTATGGCTACACCTTC. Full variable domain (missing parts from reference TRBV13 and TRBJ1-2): AAGVIQSPRHLIKEKRETATLKCYPIPRHDTVYWYQQGPGQDPQFLISFYEKMQSDKGSIPDRFSAQQFSDYHSELNMSSLELGDSALYFCASSPEGVGGRTNYGYTFGSGTRLTVV.

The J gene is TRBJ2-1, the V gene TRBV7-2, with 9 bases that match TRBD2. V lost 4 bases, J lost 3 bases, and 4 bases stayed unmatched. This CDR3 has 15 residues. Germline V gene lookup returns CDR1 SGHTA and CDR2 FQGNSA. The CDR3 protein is CASSSRLAVYNEQFF. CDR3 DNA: TGTGCCAGCAGCTCCCGACTAGCGGTCTACAATGAGCAGTTCTTC.

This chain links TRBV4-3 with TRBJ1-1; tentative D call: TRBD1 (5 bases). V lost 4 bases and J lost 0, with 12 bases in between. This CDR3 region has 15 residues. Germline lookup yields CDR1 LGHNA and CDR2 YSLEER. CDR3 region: CASSRKDRLNTEAFF. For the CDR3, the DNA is TGCGCCAGCAGCCGTAAAGACAGATTGAACACTGAAGCTTTCTTT.

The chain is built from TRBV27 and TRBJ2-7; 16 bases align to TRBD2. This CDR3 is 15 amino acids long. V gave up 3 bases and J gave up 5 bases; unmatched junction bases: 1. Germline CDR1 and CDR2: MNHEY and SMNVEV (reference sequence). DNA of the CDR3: TGTGCCAGCAGTTTCGGGACTAGCGGGGGGGACGAGCAGTACTTC. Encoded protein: CASSFGTSGGDEQYF.

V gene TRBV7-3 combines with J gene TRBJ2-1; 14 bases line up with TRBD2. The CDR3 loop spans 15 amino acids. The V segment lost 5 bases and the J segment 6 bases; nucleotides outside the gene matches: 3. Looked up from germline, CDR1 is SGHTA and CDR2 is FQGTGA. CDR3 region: CASSVGTSGSNEQFF. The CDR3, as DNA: TGTGCCAGCAGCGTCGGGACTAGCGGGAGCAATGAGCAGTTCTTC.

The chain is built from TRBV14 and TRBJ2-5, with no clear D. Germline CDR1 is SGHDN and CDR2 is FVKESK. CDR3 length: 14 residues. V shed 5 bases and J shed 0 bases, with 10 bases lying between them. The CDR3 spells CASSGRVNQETQYF. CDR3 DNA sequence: TGTGCCAGCAGCGGAAGGGTAAACCAAGAGACCCAGTACTTC.

The CDR3 DNA sequence: TGCGCCAGCAGCCAAAGCACAGATACGCAGTATTTT. The encoded protein is CASSQSTDTQYF. The chain employs TRBV4-3 and TRBJ2-3; unclear D gene. The CDR3 is 12 amino acids. Germline V gives CDR1 LGHNA, CDR2 YSLEER. The V end was cut by 2 bases, the J end by 0 bases, with 0 bases between.

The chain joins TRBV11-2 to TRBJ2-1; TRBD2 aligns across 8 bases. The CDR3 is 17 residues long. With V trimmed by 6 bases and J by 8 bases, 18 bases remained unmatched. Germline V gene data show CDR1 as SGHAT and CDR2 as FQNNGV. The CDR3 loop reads CASRALGAGGPWDEQFF. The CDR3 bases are TGTGCCAGCAGGGCACTAGGGGCGGGAGGACCCTGGGATGAGCAGTTCTTC.

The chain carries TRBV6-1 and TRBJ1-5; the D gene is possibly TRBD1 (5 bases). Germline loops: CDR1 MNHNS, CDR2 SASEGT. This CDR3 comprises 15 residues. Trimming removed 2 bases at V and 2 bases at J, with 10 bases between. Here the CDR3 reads CASSERGEGNQPQHF. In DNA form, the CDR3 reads TGTGCCAGCAGTGAACGAGGGGAAGGCAATCAGCCCCAGCATTTT.

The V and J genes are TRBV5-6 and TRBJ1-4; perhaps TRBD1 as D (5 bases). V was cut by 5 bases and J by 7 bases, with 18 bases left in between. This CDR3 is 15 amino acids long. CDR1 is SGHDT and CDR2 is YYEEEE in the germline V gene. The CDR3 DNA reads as TGTGCCAGCAGTTTCCCGGGGCCGATGGGTGAAAAACTGTTTTTT. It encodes CASSFPGPMGEKLFF.

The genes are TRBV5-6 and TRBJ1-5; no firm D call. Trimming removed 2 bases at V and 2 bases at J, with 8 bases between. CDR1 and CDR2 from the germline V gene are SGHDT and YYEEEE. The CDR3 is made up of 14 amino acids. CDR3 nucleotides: TGTGCCAGCAGCTTATGGGGAGGCAATCAGCCCCAGCATTTT. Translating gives CASSLWGGNQPQHF.

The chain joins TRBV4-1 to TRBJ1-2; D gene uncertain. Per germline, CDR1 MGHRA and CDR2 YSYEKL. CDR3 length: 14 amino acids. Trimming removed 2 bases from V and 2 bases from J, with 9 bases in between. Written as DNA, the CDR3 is TGCGCCAGCAGCCAACCGGACTCCAACTATGGCTACACCTTC. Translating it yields CASSQPDSNYGYTF.

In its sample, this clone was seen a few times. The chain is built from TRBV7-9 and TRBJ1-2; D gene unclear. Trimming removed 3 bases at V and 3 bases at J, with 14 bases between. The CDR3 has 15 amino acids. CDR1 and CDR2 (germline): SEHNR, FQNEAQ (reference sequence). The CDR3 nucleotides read TGTGCCAGCAGCTTGGCCGATCGGGCCGACTATGGCTACACCTTC. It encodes CASSLADRADYGYTF. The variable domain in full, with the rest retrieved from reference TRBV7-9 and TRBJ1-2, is DTGVSQNPRHKITKRGQNVTFRCDPISEHNRLYWYRQTLGQGPEFLTYFQNEAQLEKSRLLSDRFSAERPKGSFSTLEIQRTEQGDSAMYLCASSLADRADYGYTFGSGTRLTVV.

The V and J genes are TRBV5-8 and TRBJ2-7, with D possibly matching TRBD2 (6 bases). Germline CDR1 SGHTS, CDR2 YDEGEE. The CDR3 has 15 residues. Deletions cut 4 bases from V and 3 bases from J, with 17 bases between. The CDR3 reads CASSPPGEILYEQYF. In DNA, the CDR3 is TGTGCCAGCAGCCCTCCGGGGGAGATACTCTACGAGCAGTACTTC.

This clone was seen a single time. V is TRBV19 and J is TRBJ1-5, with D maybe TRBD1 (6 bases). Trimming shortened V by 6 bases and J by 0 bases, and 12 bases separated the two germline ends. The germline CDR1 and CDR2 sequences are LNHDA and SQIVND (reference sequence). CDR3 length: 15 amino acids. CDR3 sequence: CASRSPDSSNQPQHF. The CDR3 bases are TGTGCCAGTAGATCGCCGGACAGTAGCAATCAGCCCCAGCATTTT.